This passage covers 5 T cell receptor beta chains from one sample sequenced in a study of spatial heterogeneity in lung cancer. TCRdb reprocessed the 5' RACE reads with MiXCR, giving one entry per CDR3 protein. Here the sample spans tens of thousands of distinct CDR3 sequences, around 5.2% being singletons. Time point indicated: sample taken at primary tumor resection. Sequencing was performed on whole RNA extracted from tumor and nontumor lung tissue, or from frozen PBMC, and the material was left unsorted. The material was PBMCs, obtained at surgery. The receptors here all came from a female donor with early-stage non-small cell lung cancer.

This clonotype has at least ten counts. J is TRBJ2-1 and V is TRBV7-2; no reliable D call. V gave up 1 base and J gave up 7 bases, with 5 bases separating them. This CDR3 contains 12 residues. The germline gives CDR1 SGHTA, CDR2 FQGNSA. CDR3 DNA sequence: TGTGCCAGCAGCTTAGTGGTGAATGAGCAGTTCTTC. This encodes CASSLVVNEQFF.

This clonotype occurred many times. CDR3 sequence (DNA): TGCGCCAGCAGCTCAGCAGGGGGCGACTATGGCTACACCTTC. It specifies CASSSAGGDYGYTF. This rearrangement joins TRBV5-1 to TRBJ1-2; the match to TRBD1 covers 8 bases. The germline V gene has CDR1 SGHRS and CDR2 YFSETQ. This CDR3 has 14 amino acids. V lost 3 bases, J lost 3 bases, and 4 bases stayed unmatched. Supplemented by reference TRBV5-1 and TRBJ1-2, the full variable domain reads KAGVTQTPRYLIKTRGQQVTLSCSPISGHRSVSWYQQTPGQGLQFLFEYFSETQRNKGNFPGRFSGRQFSNSRSEMNVSTLELGDSALYLCASSSAGGDYGYTFGSGTRLTVV.

The V call is TRBV28, the J call TRBJ2-5; 15 bases map to TRBD2. Germline assignment: CDR1 MDHEN and CDR2 SYDVKM. CDR3 length equals 15 residues. V trimming: 7 bases; J trimming: 5 bases; junction bases outside the gene matches: 5. CDR3 nucleotides: TGTGCCAGCACCCGAGGGACTAGCGGGAGGGAGACCCAGTACTTC. Encoded protein: CASTRGTSGRETQYF.

This clonotype was recorded many times. This sequence joins TRBV20-1 and TRBJ1-4; 7 nucleotides align to TRBD1. The CDR3 is 14 residues long. The V segment lost 6 bases and the J segment 4 bases; nucleotides outside the gene matches: 8. Germline V gene data show CDR1 as DFQATT and CDR2 as SNEGSKA (reference sequence). DNA of the CDR3: TGCAGTGCAGGCCTAGGGGGCTTTAATGAAAAACTGTTTTTT. Protein sequence: CSAGLGGFNEKLFF.

This clonotype occurred many times. This chain uses TRBV6-5 with TRBJ2-2, with 9 bases fitting TRBD1. Germline V gives CDR1 MNHEY, CDR2 SVGAGI. The V gene end was trimmed by 10 bases and the J gene end by 10 bases; junction bases not matched to a gene: 13. This CDR3 is built from 14 residues. In DNA, the CDR3 is TGTGCCACCCGGACGGGCGGACAGGGGTCGGAGCTGTTTTTT. As protein: CATRTGGQGSELFF.